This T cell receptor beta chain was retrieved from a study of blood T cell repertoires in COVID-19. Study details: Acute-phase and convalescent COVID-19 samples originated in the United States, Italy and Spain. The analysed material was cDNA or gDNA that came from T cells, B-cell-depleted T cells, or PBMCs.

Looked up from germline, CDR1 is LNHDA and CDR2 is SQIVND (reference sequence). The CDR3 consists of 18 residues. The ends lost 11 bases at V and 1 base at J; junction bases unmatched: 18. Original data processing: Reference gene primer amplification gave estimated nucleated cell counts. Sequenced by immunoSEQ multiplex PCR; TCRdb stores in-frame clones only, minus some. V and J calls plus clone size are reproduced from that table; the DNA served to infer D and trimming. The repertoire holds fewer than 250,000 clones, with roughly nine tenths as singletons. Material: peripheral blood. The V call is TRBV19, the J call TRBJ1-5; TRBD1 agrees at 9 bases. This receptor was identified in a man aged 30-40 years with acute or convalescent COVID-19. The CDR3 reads CASKGPGQGWGSNQPQHF. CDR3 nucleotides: TGTGCCTCTAAAGGGCCGGGACAGGGCTGGGGGAGCAATCAGCCCCAGCATTTT. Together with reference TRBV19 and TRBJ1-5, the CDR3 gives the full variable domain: DGGITQSPKYLFRKEGQNVTLSCEQNLNHDAMYWYRQDPGQGLRLIYYSQIVNDFQKGDIAEGYSVSREKKESFPLTVTSAQKNPTAFYLCASKGPGQGWGSNQPQHFGDGTRLSIL.